A single sample gave rise to the 11 T cell receptor beta chains below, sequenced in a study of shared clonotypes between healthy human individuals. Libraries were prepared by immunoSEQ multiplex PCR; TCRdb keeps only in-frame clonotypes and omits some of them. Of hundreds of thousands of clones in the sample, approximately 79% were seen once. The sequenced sample consisted of memory CD4+ T cells sorted from blood. Subset indicated: CD45RA-negative fraction. These receptor sequences come from a woman younger than 45 in good health.

This chain links TRBV25-1 with TRBJ2-1, with 10 bases identical to TRBD1. The germline gives CDR1 MGHDK, CDR2 SYGVNS. The CDR3 has 16 amino acids. The ends lost 7 bases at V and 1 base at J; junction bases unmatched: 7. The CDR3, as DNA: TGTGCCAGCACCGACAGGGGGCTTAGGTCCTACAATGAGCAGTTCTTC. This translates into CASTDRGLRSYNEQFF.

The chain joins TRBV28 to TRBJ1-2, with TRBD1 identical over 8 bases. Trimming cost V 7 bases and J 4 bases; bases outside gene matches: 5. This CDR3 region has 13 residues. Per germline, CDR1 MDHEN and CDR2 SYDVKM. CDR3 residues: CASISGTGYGYTF. In DNA form, the CDR3 reads TGTGCCAGCATATCTGGGACAGGCTATGGCTACACCTTC.

This chain joins TRBV5-1 and TRBJ2-2; the D gene is possibly TRBD2 (5 bases). This CDR3 region has 13 residues. Trimming shortened V by 10 bases and J by 1 base, and 11 bases separated the two germline ends. Per the germline V gene, CDR1 is SGHRS and CDR2 is YFSETQ. The CDR3 loop is CAASAENTGELFF. The CDR3 bases are TGCGCCGCCTCAGCGGAGAACACCGGGGAGCTGTTTTTT.

A word on this clone: The same CDR3 arises from other DNA sequences in this sample as well. This chain links TRBV10-3 with TRBJ1-5, with 7 bases aligning to TRBD1. Germline lookup yields CDR1 ENHRY and CDR2 SYGVKD. CDR3 length: 13 residues. V was pared by 3 bases and J by 5 bases, with 1 base of the junction left unmatched. The CDR3 protein is CAISDDRDQPQHF. The CDR3 region has the DNA TGTGCCATCAGTGATGACAGGGATCAGCCCCAGCATTTT.

This clone occurred once. The V and J genes are TRBV6-5 and TRBJ1-2; 8 bases map to TRBD1. Germline V gene sequence: CDR1 MNHEY, CDR2 SVGAGI. This CDR3 comprises 15 residues. Trimming cost V 8 bases and J 4 bases; bases outside gene matches: 12. CDR3 nucleotides: TGTGCCAGCGGACGGCCCAGACAGGGGCCCTATGGCTACACCTTC. Its protein is CASGRPRQGPYGYTF.

The gene calls are TRBV11-2 and TRBJ2-1; D remains unclear. From germline, CDR1 is SGHAT and CDR2 FQNNGV. V shed 4 bases and J shed 3 bases, with 10 bases lying between them. This CDR3 has 14 residues. The CDR3 sequence is CASSSLAVYNEQFF. The CDR3 coding sequence is TGTGCCAGCAGCTCTTTGGCTGTCTACAATGAGCAGTTCTTC.

There are many counts of this clone. V is TRBV28 and J is TRBJ1-4, with D possibly TRBD1 on 5 matching bases. Germline CDR1 reads MDHEN; CDR2 reads SYDVKM. This CDR3 region has 14 residues. Deletions cut 6 bases from V and 8 bases from J, with 16 bases between. CDR3: CASSRGTFEEKLFF. The CDR3 DNA is TGTGCCAGCAGCCGGGGGACGTTCGAGGAAAAACTGTTTTTT.

This clone was seen a handful of times. This chain links TRBV21-1 with TRBJ2-5; whether TRBD1, the table's D call, matches the DNA was not checked. TRBV21-1 represents a pseudogene. The CDR3 length is 17 residues. CDR3 coding DNA: TGTGCCAGCAGCAAACCAACCGGGACAGGGGGAGCAGAGACCCAGTACTTC. Amino acids: CASSKPTGTGGAETQYF.

The J gene is TRBJ1-1, the V gene TRBV9, with 7 positions matching TRBD1. Germline V gene sequence: CDR1 SGDLS, CDR2 YYNGEE. V was pared by 2 bases and J by 4 bases, with 11 bases of the junction left unmatched. CDR3 size: 16 residues. The CDR3 DNA sequence: TGTGCCAGCAGCGTCCTAGGGGGCCACGGTGGCACTGAAGCTTTCTTT. It specifies CASSVLGGHGGTEAFF.

The gene calls are TRBV18 and TRBJ2-3; 8 bases match TRBD2. CDR1 and CDR2 from the germline V gene are KGHSH and LQKENI. The CDR3 totals 15 residues. V shed 1 base and J 4 bases; nucleotides not matched to a gene: 4. The CDR3 DNA sequence: TGTGCCAGCTCACCACAGTTAGCGGGACCAGATACGCAGTATTTT. Translating gives CASSPQLAGPDTQYF.

The chain recombines TRBV5-6 with TRBJ2-5; no definite D call. The germline V gene has CDR1 SGHDT and CDR2 YYEEEE. There are 15 residues in the CDR3. V was cut by 1 base and J by 0 bases, with 10 bases left in between. Written as DNA, the CDR3 is TGTGCCAGCAGCTTGAAGTCCAGCTACCAAGAGACCCAGTACTTC. Its protein is CASSLKSSYQETQYF.